This T cell receptor beta chain was obtained from a study of post-analysis software for immune sequencing data. Looking at the study overall: Both relapsing-remitting and secondary progressive multiple sclerosis featured among the disease courses, as did progressive-relapsing multiple sclerosis. Study findings and constraints: Samples sharing a preparation batch grouped tightly together when assessed by F measure. Controls showed significantly higher normalized Chao1 diversity than did multiple sclerosis patients. Comparison of patients with controls showed roughly five TRBV segments more frequent in patients, TRBV5-6, TRBV5-1 and TRBV20-1 among them.

The CDR3 contains 16 residues. Germline V lookup: CDR1 SGHRS, CDR2 YFSETQ. A word on this clonotype: What it binds is not known. The junction and the germline gene differ at one end; a read error may be behind it.

Unique molecular identifiers tagged the TCR beta cDNA libraries. It was from roughly 1 to 10 million T cells that 450,000 to 550,000 cDNA molecules came. MiXCR, applied by TCRdb to the PCR reads, yields one record per CDR3 protein. Of roughly 670,000 distinct CDR3 sequences in the sample, approximately 59% were seen once. V gene TRBV5-1 combines with J gene TRBJ2-1, with 9 bases identical to TRBD2. Sequencing used blood. This receptor was obtained from a girl aged 2-10 years with multiple sclerosis. The CDR3 here is CANSLRTSAAYNEQFF. CDR3 DNA: TGCGCCAACAGCCTCCGGACTAGCGCGGCCTACAATGAGCAGTTCTTC.